A selection of T cell receptor beta chains follows, all from one sample in a study of blood T cell repertoires in COVID-19. The repertoire was sequenced with immunoSEQ multiplex PCR; TCRdb's copy has only in-frame clones and lacks some. The sample lists roughly 64,000 clones, roughly three quarters occurring once. The sample taken for sequencing was peripheral blood. All receptors derive from a man in his 60s with COVID-19, enrolled during active disease. CDR3s include the opening cysteine and the closing phenylalanine or tryptophan. Fields, in order: D gene, V gene, J gene, clone size, CDR3 DNA, CDR3 protein. D genes are given only for firm matches. The size entry is marked missing in some rows and otherwise reads once, few, many or a size class.

>NA|TRBV12-3/TRBV12-4|TRBJ2-7|NA
TGTGCCAGCAGTTCCCGCCTCAGTGAGCAGTACTTC
CASSSRLSEQYF
>TRBD2|TRBV10-3|TRBJ2-3|NA
TGTGCCATCAGTGTCGGCGGGGGATCAGATACGCAGTATTTT
CAISVGGGSDTQYF
>NA|TRBV11-2|TRBJ2-2|once
TGTGCCAGCAGCTCACAAGGGGTCACCGGGGAGCTGTTTTTT
CASSSQGVTGELFF
>TRBD1|TRBV2|TRBJ1-5|NA
TGTGCCAGCAGGATGACAGGGCTTCAGCCCCAGCATTTT
CASRMTGLQPQHF
>TRBD2|TRBV7-2|TRBJ2-1|NA
TGTGCCAGCAGCACTCTAGCGGGAGTCGATGAGCAGTTCTTC
CASSTLAGVDEQFF
>TRBD1|TRBV6-5|TRBJ1-4|few
TGTGCCAGCAGTTACTCGACAGGGGGAAGGGAAAAACTGTTTTTT
CASSYSTGGREKLFF
>TRBD1|TRBV7-9|TRBJ2-7|NA
TGTGCCAGCAGCCTCGACAGGGATTGGGAGCAGTACTTC
CASSLDRDWEQYF
>NA|TRBV19|TRBJ1-1|NA
TGTGCCAGTAAGAACAGGGATGGCACTGAAGCTTTCTTT
CASKNRDGTEAFF
>NA|TRBV2|TRBJ2-3|NA
TGTGCCAGCAGTGGCGAGGGAGGCACAGATACGCAGTATTTT
CASSGEGGTDTQYF
>NA|TRBV7-9|TRBJ1-1|NA
TGTGCCAGCAGCTTACACGGAGTCACTGAAGCTTTCTTT
CASSLHGVTEAFF
>TRBD2|TRBV6-2/TRBV6-3|TRBJ2-1|NA
TGTGCCAGCAGTACACCGGGACTAGCGGTCCCCAATGAGCAGTTCTTC
CASSTPGLAVPNEQFF
>NA|TRBV6-5|TRBJ1-1|NA
TGTGCCAGCACCCAGGCCCCCGAGAACACTGAAGCTTTCTTT
CASTQAPENTEAFF
>NA|TRBV5-1|TRBJ1-6|NA
TGCGCCAGCAGCTTTTGGGGCGGGGGTGAGTCACCCCTCCACTTT
CASSFWGGGESPLHF
>TRBD1|TRBV6-5|TRBJ2-1|NA
TGTGCCAGCGGCTCCCGAGGACAGGGCTACAATGAGCAGTTCTTC
CASGSRGQGYNEQFF
>NA|TRBV5-1|TRBJ1-5|NA
TGCGCCAGCAGCTTGGATTCAGGGGGCAATCAGCCCCAGCATTTT
CASSLDSGGNQPQHF
>NA|TRBV24-1|TRBJ2-1|NA
TGTGCCACCAGTGATTTCGGGGGTGCGGCAGGGTACGATGAGCAGTTCTTC
CATSDFGGAAGYDEQFF
>NA|TRBV11-1|TRBJ2-5|NA
TGTGCCAGCAGCTACCCGGGACAAGTCCAAGAGACCCAGTACTTC
CASSYPGQVQETQYF